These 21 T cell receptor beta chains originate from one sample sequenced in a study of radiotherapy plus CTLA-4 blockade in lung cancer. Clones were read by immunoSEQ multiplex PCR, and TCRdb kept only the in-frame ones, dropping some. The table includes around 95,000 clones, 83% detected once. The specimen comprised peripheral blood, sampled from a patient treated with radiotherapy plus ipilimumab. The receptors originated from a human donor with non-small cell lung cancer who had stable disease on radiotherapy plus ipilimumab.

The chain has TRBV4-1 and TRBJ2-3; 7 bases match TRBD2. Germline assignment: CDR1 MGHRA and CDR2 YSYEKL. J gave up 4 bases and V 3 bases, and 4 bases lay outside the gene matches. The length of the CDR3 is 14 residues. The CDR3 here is CASSHPRGADTQYF. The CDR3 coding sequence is TGCGCCAGCAGCCACCCCCGGGGGGCAGATACGCAGTATTTT.

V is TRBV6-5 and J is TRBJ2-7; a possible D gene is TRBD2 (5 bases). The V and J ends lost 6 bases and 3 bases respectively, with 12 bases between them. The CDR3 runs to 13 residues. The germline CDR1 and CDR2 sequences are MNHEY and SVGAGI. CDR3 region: CASSPSGLYEQYF. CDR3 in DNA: TGTGCCAGCAGCCCCTCAGGACTCTACGAGCAGTACTTC.

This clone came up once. This CDR3 is CASSQGTSGSLSYEQYF. DNA for the CDR3: TGCGCCAGCAGCCAGGGAACTAGCGGGAGCCTCTCCTACGAGCAGTACTTC. The chain is built from TRBV5-1 and TRBJ2-7; 11 nucleotides line up with TRBD2. CDR1 SGHRS and CDR2 YFSETQ come from the germline V gene. This CDR3 is 17 amino acids long. The trim removed 4 bases at V and 0 bases at J, leaving 9 bases unmatched.

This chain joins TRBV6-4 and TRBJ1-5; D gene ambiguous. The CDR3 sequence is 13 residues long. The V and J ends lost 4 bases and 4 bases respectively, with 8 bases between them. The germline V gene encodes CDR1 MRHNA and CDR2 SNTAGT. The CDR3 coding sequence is TGTGCCAGCAGTGGGCACCTGAATCAGCCCCAGCATTTT. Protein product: CASSGHLNQPQHF.

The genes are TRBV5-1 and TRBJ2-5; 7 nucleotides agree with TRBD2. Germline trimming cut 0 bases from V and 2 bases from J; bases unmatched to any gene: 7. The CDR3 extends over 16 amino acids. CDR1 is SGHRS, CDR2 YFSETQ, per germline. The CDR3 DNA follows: TGCGCCAGCAGCTTGGATCCGGCGCGGGGGCAAGAGACCCAGTACTTC. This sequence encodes CASSLDPARGQETQYF.

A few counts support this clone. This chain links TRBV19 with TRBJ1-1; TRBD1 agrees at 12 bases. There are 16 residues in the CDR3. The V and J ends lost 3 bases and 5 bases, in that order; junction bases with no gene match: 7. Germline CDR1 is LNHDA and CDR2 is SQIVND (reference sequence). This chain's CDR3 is CASSISGDRGRTEAFF. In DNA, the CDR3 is TGTGCCAGTAGTATCTCAGGGGACAGGGGGCGTACTGAAGCTTTCTTT.

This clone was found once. The CDR3 region has the DNA TGTGCCAGCAGCGCTAGTGGGACCGGGGAGCTGTTTTTT. It specifies CASSASGTGELFF. The chain carries TRBV9 and TRBJ2-2; no definite D call. The germline CDR1 and CDR2 sequences are SGDLS and YYNGEE. The V and J ends lost 3 bases and 5 bases respectively, with 8 bases between them. The CDR3 has 13 residues. Supplemented by reference TRBV9 and TRBJ2-2, the full variable domain reads DSGVTQTPKHLITATGQRVTLRCSPRSGDLSVYWYQQSLDQGLQFLIQYYNGEERAKGNILERFSAQQFPDLHSELNLSSLELGDSALYFCASSASGTGELFFGEGSRLTVL.

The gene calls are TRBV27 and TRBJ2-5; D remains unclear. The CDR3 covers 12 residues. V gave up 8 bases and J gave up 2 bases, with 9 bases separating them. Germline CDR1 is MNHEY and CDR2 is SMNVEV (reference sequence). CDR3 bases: TGTGCCAGCGGCCGGGTACAAGAGACCCAGTACTTC. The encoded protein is CASGRVQETQYF.

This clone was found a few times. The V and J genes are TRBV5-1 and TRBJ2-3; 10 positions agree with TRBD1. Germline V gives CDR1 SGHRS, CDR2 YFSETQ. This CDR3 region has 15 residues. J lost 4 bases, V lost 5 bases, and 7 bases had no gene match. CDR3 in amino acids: CASSSGTGDSDTQYF. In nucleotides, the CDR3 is TGCGCCAGCAGTTCCGGGACAGGGGATTCAGATACGCAGTATTTT.

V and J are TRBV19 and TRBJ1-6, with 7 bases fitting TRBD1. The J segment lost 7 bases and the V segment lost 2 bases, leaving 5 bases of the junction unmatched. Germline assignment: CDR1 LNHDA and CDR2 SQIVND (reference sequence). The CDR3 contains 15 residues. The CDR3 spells CASSIRGGWNSPLHF. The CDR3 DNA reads TGTGCCAGTAGTATAAGAGGGGGCTGGAATTCACCCCTCCACTTT.

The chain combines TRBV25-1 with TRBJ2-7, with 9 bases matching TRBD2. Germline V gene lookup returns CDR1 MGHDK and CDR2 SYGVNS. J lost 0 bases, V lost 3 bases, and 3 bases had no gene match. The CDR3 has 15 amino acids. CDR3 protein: CASSDRLADSYEQYF. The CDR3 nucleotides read TGTGCCAGCAGTGACAGACTAGCGGACTCCTACGAGCAGTACTTC.

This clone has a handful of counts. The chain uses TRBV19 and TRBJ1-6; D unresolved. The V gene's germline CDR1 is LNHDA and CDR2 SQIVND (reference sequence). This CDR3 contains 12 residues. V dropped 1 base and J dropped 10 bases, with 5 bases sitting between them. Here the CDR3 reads CASSIAGSPLHF. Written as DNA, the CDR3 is TGTGCCAGTAGTATAGCGGGATCACCCCTCCACTTT.

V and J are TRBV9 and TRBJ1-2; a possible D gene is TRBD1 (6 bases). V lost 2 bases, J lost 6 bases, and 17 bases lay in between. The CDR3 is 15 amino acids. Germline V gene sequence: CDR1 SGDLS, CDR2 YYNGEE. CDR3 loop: CASSVRFQGSDGYTF. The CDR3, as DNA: TGTGCCAGCAGCGTCCGATTCCAGGGGAGCGATGGCTACACCTTC. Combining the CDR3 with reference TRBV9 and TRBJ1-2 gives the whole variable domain DSGVTQTPKHLITATGQRVTLRCSPRSGDLSVYWYQQSLDQGLQFLIQYYNGEERAKGNILERFSAQQFPDLHSELNLSSLELGDSALYFCASSVRFQGSDGYTFGSGTRLTVV.

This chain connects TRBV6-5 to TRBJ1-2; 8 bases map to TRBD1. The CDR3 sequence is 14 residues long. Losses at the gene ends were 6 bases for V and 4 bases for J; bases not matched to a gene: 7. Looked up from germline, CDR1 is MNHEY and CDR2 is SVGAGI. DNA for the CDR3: TGTGCCAGCAGCCCCGGGACAGGTGGCTATGGCTACACCTTC. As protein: CASSPGTGGYGYTF.

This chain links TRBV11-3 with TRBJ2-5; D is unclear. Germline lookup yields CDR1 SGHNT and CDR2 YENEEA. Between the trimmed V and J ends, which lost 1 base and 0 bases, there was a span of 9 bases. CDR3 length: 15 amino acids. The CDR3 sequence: CASSLGGRNQETQYF. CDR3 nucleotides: TGTGCCAGCAGCTTAGGAGGACGGAACCAAGAGACCCAGTACTTC.

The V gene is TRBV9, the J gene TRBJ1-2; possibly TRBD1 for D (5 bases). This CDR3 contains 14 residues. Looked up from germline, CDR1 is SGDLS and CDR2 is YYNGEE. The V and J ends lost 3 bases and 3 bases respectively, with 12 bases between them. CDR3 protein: CASSGTGRDYGYTF. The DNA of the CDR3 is TGTGCCAGCAGCGGTACGGGGCGAGACTATGGCTACACCTTC.

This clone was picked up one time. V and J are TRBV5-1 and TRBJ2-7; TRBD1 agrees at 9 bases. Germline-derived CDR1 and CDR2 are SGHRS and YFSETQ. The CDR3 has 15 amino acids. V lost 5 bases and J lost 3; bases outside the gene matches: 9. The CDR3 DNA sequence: TGCGCCAGCAGTAGTACCGGGACAGGGAACTACGAGCAGTACTTC. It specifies CASSSTGTGNYEQYF.

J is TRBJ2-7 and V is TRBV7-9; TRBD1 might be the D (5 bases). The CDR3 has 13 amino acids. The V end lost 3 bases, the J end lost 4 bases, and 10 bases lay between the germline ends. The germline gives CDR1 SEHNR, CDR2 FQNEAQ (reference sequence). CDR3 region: CASSFDRSYEQYF. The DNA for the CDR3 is TGTGCCAGCAGCTTCGACAGAAGTTACGAGCAGTACTTC.

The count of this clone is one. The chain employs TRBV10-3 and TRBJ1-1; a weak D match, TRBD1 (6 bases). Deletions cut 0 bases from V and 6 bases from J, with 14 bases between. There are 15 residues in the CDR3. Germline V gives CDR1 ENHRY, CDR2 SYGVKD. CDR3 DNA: TGTGCCATCAGTGAGTCGATTGGGGGGCACTCTGAAGCTTTCTTT. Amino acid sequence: CAISESIGGHSEAFF.

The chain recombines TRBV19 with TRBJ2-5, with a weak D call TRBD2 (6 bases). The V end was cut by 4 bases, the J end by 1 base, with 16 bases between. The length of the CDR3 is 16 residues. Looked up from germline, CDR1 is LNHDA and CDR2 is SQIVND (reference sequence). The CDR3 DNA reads TGTGCCAGTAGTACCGGGACTGGGTACACCCAAGAGACCCAGTACTTC. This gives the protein CASSTGTGYTQETQYF.

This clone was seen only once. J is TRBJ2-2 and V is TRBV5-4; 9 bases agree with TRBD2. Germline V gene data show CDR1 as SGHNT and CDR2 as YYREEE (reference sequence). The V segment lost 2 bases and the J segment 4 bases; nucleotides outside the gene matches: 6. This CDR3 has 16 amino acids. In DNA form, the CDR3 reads TGTGCCAGCAGCTTCGGGCTAGCGGGGACCACCGGGGAGCTGTTTTTT. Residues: CASSFGLAGTTGELFF. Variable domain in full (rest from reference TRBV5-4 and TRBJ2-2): ETGVTQSPTHLIKTRGQQVTLRCSSQSGHNTVSWYQQALGQGPQFIFQYYREEENGRGNFPPRFSGLQFPNYSSELNVNALELDDSALYLCASSFGLAGTTGELFFGEGSRLTVL.